What follows are 27 T cell receptor beta chains derived from one specimen sequenced in a study of response to subunit inactivated influenza vaccine. TCRdb passed the RT-PCR reads through MiXCR, listing each CDR3 protein once. The sample shows under 200,000 distinct CDR3 sequences, about 11% of them seen only once. The input for sequencing was CD8+ T cells sorted from PBMCs, taken approximately 25 months after vaccination. These receptors all come from a man between 50 and 69 years old who received an inactivated influenza vaccine.

This clonotype was counted a few times. V is TRBV7-9 and J is TRBJ2-3, with TRBD2 matching 7 bases. Looked up from germline, CDR1 is SEHNR and CDR2 is FQNEAQ (reference sequence). The junction had 13 bases not matched to a gene; V was cut back by 5 bases and J by 5 bases. This CDR3 contains 16 residues. The CDR3 reads CASSPAWGGRLDTQYF. CDR3 in DNA: TGTGCCAGCAGCCCAGCATGGGGCGGGAGATTAGATACGCAGTATTTT.

The CDR3 loop is CASSLPSGLGPYNEQFF. The CDR3, as DNA: TGTGCCAGCAGCTTGCCCTCAGGTTTGGGGCCCTACAATGAGCAGTTCTTC. This rearrangement joins TRBV7-9 to TRBJ2-1; D may be TRBD1 (5 bases). The CDR3 sequence is 17 residues long. Germline CDR1 reads SEHNR; CDR2 reads FQNEAQ (reference sequence). V was pared by 3 bases and J by 2 bases, with 17 bases between.

This clonotype has just a few counts. This chain links TRBV4-3 with TRBJ2-7, with TRBD1 matching 11 bases. The J segment lost 0 bases and the V segment lost 5 bases, leaving 6 bases of the junction unmatched. CDR3 length equals 16 residues. Germline V gene lookup returns CDR1 LGHNA and CDR2 YSLEER. The CDR3 reads CASSSSGTGGSYEQYF. The CDR3 nucleotides are TGCGCCAGCAGCAGTTCCGGGACAGGGGGCTCCTACGAGCAGTACTTC.

The V call is TRBV12-3 or TRBV12-4, the J call TRBJ2-2; D is unresolved. V was trimmed by 1 base and J by 7 bases, leaving 7 bases between them. The CDR3 is made up of 13 amino acids. The CDR3 region has the DNA TGTGCCAGCAGTTTAGTAGGGTACGGGGAGCTGTTTTTT. Translated, it gives CASSLVGYGELFF.

A remark on this clonotype: A read error is possible here, since a much larger clone lies one base away. The rearrangement joins TRBV12-3 or TRBV12-4 to TRBJ1-2; D is perhaps TRBD1 (5 bases). The CDR3 consists of 18 residues. Written as DNA, the CDR3 is TGTGCCAGCTGTTTAAGTGGCTATGGGACGGAGAGGGCCTATGGCTACACCTTC. Protein sequence: CASCLSGYGTERAYGYTF.

This clonotype was recorded many times. The rearrangement joins TRBV5-1 to TRBJ2-7; 7 bases align to TRBD2. With 1 base clipped from V and 2 bases from J, the junction kept 9 bases outside the gene matches. The CDR3 is made up of 16 amino acids. Germline V CDR1 and CDR2: SGHRS, YFSETQ. CDR3 DNA: TGCGCCAGCAGCTTGAACCGGGACTACTCTACCTACGAGCAGTACTTC. It translates to CASSLNRDYSTYEQYF.

Only a few counts were recorded for this clonotype. The chain recombines TRBV6-5 with TRBJ1-2; D is unclear. The CDR3 is 16 residues long. V was trimmed by 2 bases and J by 4 bases, leaving 17 bases between them. Per germline, CDR1 MNHEY and CDR2 SVGAGI. CDR3 in amino acids: CASSYPTTEQSYGYTF. The CDR3 region has the DNA TGTGCCAGCAGTTACCCGACGACGGAGCAAAGCTATGGCTACACCTTC.

This clonotype has only a few counts. The chain has TRBV5-8 and TRBJ2-5; maybe TRBD1 (5 bases). Germline V gives CDR1 SGHTS, CDR2 YDEGEE. This CDR3 contains 14 residues. The V and J ends lost 2 bases and 5 bases respectively, with 13 bases between them. The CDR3 nucleotides read TGTGCCAGCAGCTTTTCAGGGTTTCAGGAGACCCAGTACTTC. Its translation is CASSFSGFQETQYF.

This clonotype turned up a few times. The chain recombines TRBV12-3 or TRBV12-4 with TRBJ2-3; 11 bases are shared with TRBD2. The CDR3 spans 14 residues. The trim removed 6 bases at V and 6 bases at J, leaving 5 bases unmatched. CDR3 amino acids: CASSVAGGEDTQYF. The CDR3 DNA is TGTGCCAGCAGCGTAGCGGGGGGGGAGGATACGCAGTATTTT.

In this sample, this clonotype turned up many times. The rearrangement uses TRBV7-9 and TRBJ2-3; D ambiguous. V gave up 0 bases and J gave up 10 bases, with 11 bases separating them. Germline V gene lookup returns CDR1 SEHNR and CDR2 FQNEAQ (reference sequence). The CDR3 totals 13 residues. The CDR3 DNA follows: TGTGCCAGCAGCTTAGCCGAAGAACCGGCGCAGTATTTT. Its translation is CASSLAEEPAQYF.

The genes are TRBV12-3 or TRBV12-4 and TRBJ1-2; D remains unclear. This CDR3 region has 12 residues. V was clipped by 6 bases and J by 7 bases, with 12 bases between them. Written as DNA, the CDR3 is TGTGCCAGCAGGGACTCTGGTGGTGGCTACACCTTC. Its translation is CASRDSGGGYTF.

J is TRBJ2-3 and V is TRBV7-6, with 7 bases matching TRBD1. V dropped 5 bases and J dropped 3; count of bases not matched to a gene: 5. CDR3 length: 14 residues. CDR1 is SGHVS, CDR2 FNYEAQ, per germline. In nucleotides, the CDR3 is TGTGCCAGCAGCAGAGGGGGCTGGACAGATACGCAGTATTTT. Translating it yields CASSRGGWTDTQYF.

This clonotype has just a few counts. V gene TRBV27 combines with J gene TRBJ2-7; D remains ambiguous. The CDR3 sequence is 12 residues long. Between the trimmed V and J ends, which lost 8 bases and 0 bases, there was a span of 8 bases. Germline V gene lookup returns CDR1 MNHEY and CDR2 SMNVEV (reference sequence). DNA of the CDR3: TGTGCCAGCGGTACAGACTCCTACGAGCAGTACTTC. Protein: CASGTDSYEQYF.

The chain uses TRBV4-2 and TRBJ2-1; perhaps D is TRBD1 or TRBD2 (6 bases each). CDR1 LGHNA and CDR2 YNFKEQ come from the germline V gene. The CDR3 length is 22 residues. V was shortened by 4 bases and J by 0 bases, with 31 bases between the two germline ends. The CDR3 nucleotides read TGTGCCAGCAGCCTAAGGGGGGACATAGTGGAATCCTCTACGGGCTCCTACAATGAGCAGTTCTTC. Translating it yields CASSLRGDIVESSTGSYNEQFF.

This clonotype showed up just a few times. The chain employs TRBV6-1 and TRBJ2-1; TRBD2 matches at 10 bases. J gave up 1 base and V 1 base, and 7 bases lay outside the gene matches. The CDR3 length is 18 residues. From germline, CDR1 is MNHNS and CDR2 SASEGT. CDR3 protein: CASSEGLAGVPSYNEQFF. The CDR3 DNA follows: TGTGCCAGCAGTGAAGGGCTAGCGGGAGTCCCGTCCTACAATGAGCAGTTCTTC.

The rearrangement uses TRBV11-2 and TRBJ2-1, with a tentative D call TRBD2 (5 bases). CDR3 length equals 13 residues. CDR1 SGHAT and CDR2 FQNNGV come from the germline V gene. The V end lost 5 bases, the J end lost 6 bases, and 11 bases lay between the germline ends. The CDR3 region has the DNA TGTGCCAGCAGCCCCCGAGGGCTCAATGAGCAGTTCTTC. Its translation is CASSPRGLNEQFF.

The chain recombines TRBV9 with TRBJ2-4, with D perhaps matching TRBD1 (6 bases). Trimming cost V 0 bases and J 4 bases, with 11 bases left between them. The CDR3 length is 15 residues. Germline V CDR1 and CDR2: SGDLS, YYNGEE. CDR3 protein: CASSVGGTGKNIQYF. The DNA of the CDR3 is TGTGCCAGCAGCGTAGGGGGAACAGGGAAAAACATTCAGTACTTC.

This clonotype was picked up a small number of times. The chain is built from TRBV6-1 and TRBJ2-4; possibly TRBD1 for D (6 bases). Trimming removed 3 bases at V and 8 bases at J, with 23 bases between. The germline CDR1 and CDR2 sequences are MNHNS and SASEGT. The CDR3 is 17 amino acids. The CDR3 is CASSDTTGIWNWDIQYF. The CDR3 DNA follows: TGTGCCAGCAGTGACACCACAGGGATATGGAATTGGGACATTCAGTACTTC.

The genes are TRBV6-5 and TRBJ1-1; D uncertain. There are 14 residues in the CDR3. Germline lookup yields CDR1 MNHEY and CDR2 SVGAGI. Deletions cut 4 bases from V and 1 base from J, with 10 bases between. The CDR3 DNA follows: TGTGCCAGCAGTTTTCGGACCGAGAACACTGAAGCTTTCTTT. Its protein product is CASSFRTENTEAFF.

This clonotype was observed many times. The V and J genes are TRBV12-3 or TRBV12-4 and TRBJ2-5; weak D call: TRBD2 (5 bases). Trimming pared 3 bases from V and 7 bases from J, leaving 12 bases between. This CDR3 has 13 residues. In DNA form, the CDR3 reads TGTGCCAGCAGTTTTGTTAGCGACGCGACCCAGTACTTC. It is translated as CASSFVSDATQYF.

The CDR3 is CSVEDKGYEQYF. The DNA for the CDR3 is TGCAGCGTTGAAGATAAGGGCTACGAGCAGTACTTC. The V call is TRBV29-1, the J call TRBJ2-7; no clear D gene. The CDR3 length is 12 residues. The germline V gene encodes CDR1 SQVTM and CDR2 ANQGSEA. Trimming removed 0 bases from V and 3 bases from J, with 6 bases in between.

The chain joins TRBV5-1 to TRBJ1-2; D is ambiguous. Trimming cost V 3 bases and J 0 bases, with 9 bases left between them. Germline V gene lookup returns CDR1 SGHRS and CDR2 YFSETQ. The CDR3 extends over 14 amino acids. CDR3 amino acids: CASSYDGTNYGYTF. Here the CDR3 DNA reads TGCGCCAGCAGCTACGACGGAACTAACTATGGCTACACCTTC.

The V call is TRBV5-1, the J call TRBJ2-7; tentatively, D is TRBD1 (5 bases). With 4 bases removed from V and 0 bases from J, the gap between germline ends came to 14 bases. CDR1 and CDR2 from the germline V gene are SGHRS and YFSETQ. This CDR3 region has 15 residues. CDR3 DNA sequence: TGCGCCAGCAGCACCTTTGAGACAGCCTCCTACGAGCAGTACTTC. This gives the protein CASSTFETASYEQYF.

V and J are TRBV29-1 and TRBJ2-2; 12 bases agree with TRBD2. Trimming cost V 0 bases and J 7 bases; bases outside gene matches: 6. The CDR3 is made up of 16 amino acids. Germline values: CDR1 SQVTM, CDR2 ANQGSEA. The CDR3, as DNA: TGCAGCGTTGAAGAACTAGCGGGAGGTAATGGCGGGGAGCTGTTTTTT. It specifies CSVEELAGGNGGELFF.

Only a few counts were recorded for this clonotype. The rearrangement links TRBV7-9 to TRBJ2-5; TRBD2 matches 7 bases. Germline assignment: CDR1 SEHNR and CDR2 FQNEAQ (reference sequence). The CDR3 has 13 amino acids. The ends lost 7 bases at V and 5 bases at J; junction bases unmatched: 7. CDR3 loop: CASTEAGYETQYF. As DNA, the CDR3 is TGTGCCAGCACTGAAGCGGGGTACGAGACCCAGTACTTC.

This clonotype was observed a few times. The CDR3 loop is CAITPDTFTNTEAFF. The DNA for the CDR3 is TGTGCCATCACCCCGGACACCTTTACGAACACTGAAGCTTTCTTT. J is TRBJ1-1 and V is TRBV10-3; D possibly corresponds to TRBD1 (5 bases). Looked up from germline, CDR1 is ENHRY and CDR2 is SYGVKD. V was shortened by 7 bases and J by 1 base, with 16 bases between the two germline ends. This CDR3 has 15 residues.

The chain combines TRBV27 with TRBJ1-4; D is uncertain. Trimming shortened V by 4 bases and J by 1 base, and 10 bases separated the two germline ends. There are 15 residues in the CDR3. Germline loops: CDR1 MNHEY, CDR2 SMNVEV (reference sequence). The CDR3 bases are TGTGCCAGCAGTTCCACGGGAGGAACTAATGAAAAACTGTTTTTT. It yields the protein CASSSTGGTNEKLFF.